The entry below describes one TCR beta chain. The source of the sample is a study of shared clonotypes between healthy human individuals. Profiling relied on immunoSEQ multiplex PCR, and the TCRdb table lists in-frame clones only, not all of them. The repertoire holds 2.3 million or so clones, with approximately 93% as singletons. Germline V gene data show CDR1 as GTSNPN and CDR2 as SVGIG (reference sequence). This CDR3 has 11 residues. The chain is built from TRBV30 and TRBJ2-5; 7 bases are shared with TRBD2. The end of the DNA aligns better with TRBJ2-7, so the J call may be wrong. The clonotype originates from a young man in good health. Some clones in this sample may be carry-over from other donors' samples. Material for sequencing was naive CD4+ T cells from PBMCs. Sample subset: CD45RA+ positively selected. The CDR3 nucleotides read TGTGCCTGCGGCCGGGGGGTCGAGCAGTACTTC. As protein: CACGRGVEQYF.